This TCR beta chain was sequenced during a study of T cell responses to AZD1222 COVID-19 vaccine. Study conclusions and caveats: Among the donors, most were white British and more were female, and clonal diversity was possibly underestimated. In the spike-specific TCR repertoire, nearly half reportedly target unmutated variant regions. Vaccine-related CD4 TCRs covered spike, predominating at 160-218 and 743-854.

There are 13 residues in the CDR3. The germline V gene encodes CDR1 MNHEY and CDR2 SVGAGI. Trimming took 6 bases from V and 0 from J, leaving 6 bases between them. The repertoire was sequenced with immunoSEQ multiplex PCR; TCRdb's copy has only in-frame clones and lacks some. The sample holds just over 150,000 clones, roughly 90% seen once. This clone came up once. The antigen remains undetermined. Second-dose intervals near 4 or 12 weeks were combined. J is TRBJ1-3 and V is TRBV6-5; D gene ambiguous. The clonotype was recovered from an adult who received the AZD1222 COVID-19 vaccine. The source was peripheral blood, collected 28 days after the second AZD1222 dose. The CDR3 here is CASRFDSGNTIYF. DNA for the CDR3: TGTGCCAGCAGGTTCGACTCTGGAAACACCATATATTTT.